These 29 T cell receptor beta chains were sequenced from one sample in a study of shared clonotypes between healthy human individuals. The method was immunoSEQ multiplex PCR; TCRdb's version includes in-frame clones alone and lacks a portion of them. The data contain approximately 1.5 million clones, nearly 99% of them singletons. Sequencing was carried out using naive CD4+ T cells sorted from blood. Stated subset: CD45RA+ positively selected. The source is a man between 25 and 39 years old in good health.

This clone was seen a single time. The CDR3 sequence: CASSLGRLAGGPDTQYF. The CDR3 region has the DNA TGCGCCAGCAGCTTGGGAAGACTAGCGGGAGGCCCAGATACGCAGTATTTT. The chain has TRBV5-1 and TRBJ2-3; TRBD2 matches 13 bases. This CDR3 region has 17 residues. CDR1 is SGHRS and CDR2 is YFSETQ in the germline V gene. V lost 0 bases to trimming and J lost 4 bases; unmatched junction nucleotides: 5.

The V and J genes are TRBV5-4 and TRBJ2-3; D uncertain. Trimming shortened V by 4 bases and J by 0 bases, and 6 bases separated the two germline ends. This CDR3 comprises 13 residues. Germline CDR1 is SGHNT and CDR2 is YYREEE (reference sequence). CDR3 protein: CASSLHSTDTQYF. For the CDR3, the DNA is TGTGCCAGCAGCCTCCACAGCACAGATACGCAGTATTTT. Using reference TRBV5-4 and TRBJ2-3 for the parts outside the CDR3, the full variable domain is ETGVTQSPTHLIKTRGQQVTLRCSSQSGHNTVSWYQQALGQGPQFIFQYYREEENGRGNFPPRFSGLQFPNYSSELNVNALELDDSALYLCASSLHSTDTQYFGPGTRLTVL.

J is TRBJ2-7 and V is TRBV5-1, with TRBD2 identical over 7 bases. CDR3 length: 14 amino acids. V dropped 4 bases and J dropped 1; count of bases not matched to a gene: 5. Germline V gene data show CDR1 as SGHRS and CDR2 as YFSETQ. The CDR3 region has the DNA TGCGCCAGCAGCACGCTAGCGGAGTCCTACGAGCAGTACTTC. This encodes CASSTLAESYEQYF.

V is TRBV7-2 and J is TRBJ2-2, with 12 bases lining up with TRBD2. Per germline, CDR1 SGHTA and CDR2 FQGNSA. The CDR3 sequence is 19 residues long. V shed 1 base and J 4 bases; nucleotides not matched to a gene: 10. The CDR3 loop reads CASSLGGKLAGGGTGELFF. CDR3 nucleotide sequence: TGTGCCAGCAGCTTAGGGGGGAAACTAGCGGGAGGTGGCACCGGGGAGCTGTTTTTT.

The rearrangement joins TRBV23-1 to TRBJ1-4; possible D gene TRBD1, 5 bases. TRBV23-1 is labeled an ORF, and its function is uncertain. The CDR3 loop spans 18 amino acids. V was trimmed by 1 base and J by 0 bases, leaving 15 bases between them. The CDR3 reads CASSQLSGFQTTNEKLFF. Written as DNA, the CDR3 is TGCGCCAGCAGTCAATTGTCAGGGTTCCAAACAACTAATGAAAAACTGTTTTTT.

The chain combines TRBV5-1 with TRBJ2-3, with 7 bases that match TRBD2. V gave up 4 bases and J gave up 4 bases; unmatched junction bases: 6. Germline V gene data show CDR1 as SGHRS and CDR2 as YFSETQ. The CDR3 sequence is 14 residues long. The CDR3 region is CASSPGGGADTQYF. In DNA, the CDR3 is TGCGCCAGCAGCCCGGGAGGCGGGGCAGATACGCAGTATTTT.

CDR3 sequence reads: CASSQGQGRYEQYF. CDR3 DNA sequence: TGTGCCAGCAGTCAAGGACAGGGGAGGTACGAGCAGTACTTC. This chain joins TRBV2 and TRBJ2-7, with TRBD1 matching over 9 bases. J was trimmed by 4 bases and V by 5 bases; bases with no gene match: 6. Per the germline V gene, CDR1 is SNHLY and CDR2 is FYNNEI. The CDR3 is made up of 14 amino acids.

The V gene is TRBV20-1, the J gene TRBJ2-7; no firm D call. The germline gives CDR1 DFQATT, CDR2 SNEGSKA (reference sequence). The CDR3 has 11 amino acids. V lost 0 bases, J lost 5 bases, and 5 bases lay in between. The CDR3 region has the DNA TGCAGTGCTAGAGATCTCGACGAGCAGTACTTC. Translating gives CSARDLDEQYF.

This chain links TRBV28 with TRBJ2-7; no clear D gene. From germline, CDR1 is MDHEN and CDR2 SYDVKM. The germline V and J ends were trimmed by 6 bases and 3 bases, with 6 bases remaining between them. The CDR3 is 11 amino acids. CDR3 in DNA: TGTGCCAGCAGGGCTGTCTACGAGCAGTACTTC. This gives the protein CASRAVYEQYF. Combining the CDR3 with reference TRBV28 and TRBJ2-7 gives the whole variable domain DVKVTQSSRYLVKRTGEKVFLECVQDMDHENMFWYRQDPGLGLRLIYFSYDVKMKEKGDIPEGYSVSREKKERFSLILESASTNQTSMYLCASRAVYEQYFGPGTRLTVT.

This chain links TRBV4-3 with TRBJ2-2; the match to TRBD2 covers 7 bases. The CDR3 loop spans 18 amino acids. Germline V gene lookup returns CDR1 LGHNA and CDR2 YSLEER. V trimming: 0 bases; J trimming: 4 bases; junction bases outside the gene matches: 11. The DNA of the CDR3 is TGCGCCAGCAGCCAAGATCTAGCGGCCCCGGGAGGCACCGGGGAGCTGTTTTTT. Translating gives CASSQDLAAPGGTGELFF.

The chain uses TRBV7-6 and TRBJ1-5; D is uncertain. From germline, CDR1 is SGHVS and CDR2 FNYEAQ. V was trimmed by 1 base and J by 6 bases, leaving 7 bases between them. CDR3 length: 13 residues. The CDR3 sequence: CASSLGRGQPQHF. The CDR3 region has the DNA TGTGCCAGCAGCTTAGGGCGGGGTCAGCCCCAGCATTTT.

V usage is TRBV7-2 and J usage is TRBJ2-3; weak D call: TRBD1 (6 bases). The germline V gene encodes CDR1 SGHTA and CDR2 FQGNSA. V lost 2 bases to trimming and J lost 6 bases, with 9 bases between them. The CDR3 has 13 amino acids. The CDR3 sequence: CASSLQGPDTQYF. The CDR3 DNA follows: TGTGCCAGCAGCTTACAGGGGCCGGATACGCAGTATTTT.

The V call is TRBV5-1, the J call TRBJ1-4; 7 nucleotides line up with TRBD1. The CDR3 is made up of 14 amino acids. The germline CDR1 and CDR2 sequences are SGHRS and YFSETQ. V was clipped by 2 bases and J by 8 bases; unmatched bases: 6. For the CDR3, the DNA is TGCGCCAGCAGCTTACAGGGGACGGACGAAAAACTGTTTTTT. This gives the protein CASSLQGTDEKLFF.

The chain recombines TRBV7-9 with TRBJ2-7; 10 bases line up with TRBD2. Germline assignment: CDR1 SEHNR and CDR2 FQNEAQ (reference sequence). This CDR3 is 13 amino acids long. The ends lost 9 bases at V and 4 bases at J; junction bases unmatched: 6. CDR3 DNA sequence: TGTGCCAGTCATCCTAGCGGGAGATACGAGCAGTACTTC. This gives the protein CASHPSGRYEQYF.

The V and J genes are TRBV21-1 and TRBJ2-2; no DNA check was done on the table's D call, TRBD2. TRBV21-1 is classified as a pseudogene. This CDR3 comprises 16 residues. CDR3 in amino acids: CASSKGGRIQPGELFF. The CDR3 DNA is TGTGCCAGCAGCAAGGGGGGACGAATTCAGCCCGGGGAGCTGTTTTTT.

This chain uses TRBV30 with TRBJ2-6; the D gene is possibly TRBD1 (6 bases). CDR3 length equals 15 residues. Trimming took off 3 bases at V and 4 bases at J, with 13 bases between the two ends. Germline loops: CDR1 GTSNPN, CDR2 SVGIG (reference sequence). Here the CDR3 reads CAWRQQGVGANVLTF. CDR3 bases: TGTGCCTGGAGACAACAGGGTGTCGGGGCCAACGTCCTGACTTTC.

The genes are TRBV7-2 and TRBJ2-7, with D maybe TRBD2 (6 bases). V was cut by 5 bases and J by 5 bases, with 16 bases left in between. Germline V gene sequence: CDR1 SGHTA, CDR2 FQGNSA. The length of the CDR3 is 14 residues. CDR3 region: CASSPPRGFNEQYF. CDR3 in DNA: TGTGCCAGCAGCCCTCCCCGGGGGTTCAACGAGCAGTACTTC.

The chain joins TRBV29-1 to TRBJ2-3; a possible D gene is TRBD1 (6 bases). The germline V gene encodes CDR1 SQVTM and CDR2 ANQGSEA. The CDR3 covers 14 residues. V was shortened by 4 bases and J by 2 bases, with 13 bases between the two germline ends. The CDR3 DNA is TGCAGCGTTGCAGACAGGAGCCTCACAGATACGCAGTATTTT. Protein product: CSVADRSLTDTQYF.

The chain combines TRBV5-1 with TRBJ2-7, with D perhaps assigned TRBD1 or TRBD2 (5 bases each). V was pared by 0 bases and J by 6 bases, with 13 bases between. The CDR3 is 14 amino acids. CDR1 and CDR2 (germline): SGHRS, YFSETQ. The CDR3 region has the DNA TGCGCCAGCAGCTTGGTGGGGGTCCCGGGCGAGCAGTACTTC. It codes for CASSLVGVPGEQYF.

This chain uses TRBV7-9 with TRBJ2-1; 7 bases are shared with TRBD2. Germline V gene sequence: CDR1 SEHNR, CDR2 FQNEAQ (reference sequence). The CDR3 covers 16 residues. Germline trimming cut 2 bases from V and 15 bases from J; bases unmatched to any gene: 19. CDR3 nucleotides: TGTGCCAGCAGCTTACCGTCTCTAATAGGACTAGTTGCCCCGTTCTTC. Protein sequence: CASSLPSLIGLVAPFF.

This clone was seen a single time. Here the CDR3 reads CASTYGGANEKLFF. The CDR3 nucleotides read TGTGCCAGCACCTACGGGGGAGCAAACGAAAAACTGTTTTTT. The chain uses TRBV7-9 and TRBJ1-4, with D possibly being TRBD1 (5 bases). Germline-derived CDR1 and CDR2 are SEHNR and FQNEAQ (reference sequence). With 7 bases removed from V and 8 bases from J, the gap between germline ends came to 17 bases. The CDR3 consists of 14 residues.

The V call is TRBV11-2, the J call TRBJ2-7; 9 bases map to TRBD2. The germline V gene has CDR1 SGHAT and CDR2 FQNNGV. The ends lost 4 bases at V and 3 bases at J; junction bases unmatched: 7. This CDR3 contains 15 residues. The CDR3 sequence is CASSSGTSPIYEQYF. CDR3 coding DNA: TGTGCCAGCAGCTCCGGGACTAGCCCTATCTACGAGCAGTACTTC.

The CDR3 here is CASSFTGTGGDEQYF. In DNA, the CDR3 is TGTGCCAGCAGCTTTACCGGGACAGGGGGCGACGAGCAGTACTTC. The chain employs TRBV7-2 and TRBJ2-7; 12 positions match TRBD1. V dropped 3 bases and J dropped 5; count of bases not matched to a gene: 5. Germline CDR1 and CDR2: SGHTA and FQGNSA. This CDR3 has 15 residues.

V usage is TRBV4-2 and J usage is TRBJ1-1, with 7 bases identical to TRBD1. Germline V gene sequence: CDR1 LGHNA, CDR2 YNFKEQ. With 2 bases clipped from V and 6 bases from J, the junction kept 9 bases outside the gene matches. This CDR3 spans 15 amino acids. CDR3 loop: CASSQPDRTYAEAFF. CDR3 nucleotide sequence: TGTGCCAGCAGCCAACCGGACAGGACTTACGCTGAAGCTTTCTTT.

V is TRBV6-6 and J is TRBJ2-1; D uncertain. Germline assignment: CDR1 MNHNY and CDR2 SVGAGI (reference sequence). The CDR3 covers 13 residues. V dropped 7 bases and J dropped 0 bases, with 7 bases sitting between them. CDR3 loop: CASTVNSYNEQFF. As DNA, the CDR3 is TGTGCCAGCACGGTTAACTCCTACAATGAGCAGTTCTTC.

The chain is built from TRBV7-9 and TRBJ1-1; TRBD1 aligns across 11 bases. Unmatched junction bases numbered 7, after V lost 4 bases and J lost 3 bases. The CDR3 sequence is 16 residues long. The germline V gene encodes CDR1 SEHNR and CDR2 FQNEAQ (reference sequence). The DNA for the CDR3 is TGTGCCAGCAGCTCCGGACAGGGGGCGCGGTACACTGAAGCTTTCTTT. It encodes CASSSGQGARYTEAFF.

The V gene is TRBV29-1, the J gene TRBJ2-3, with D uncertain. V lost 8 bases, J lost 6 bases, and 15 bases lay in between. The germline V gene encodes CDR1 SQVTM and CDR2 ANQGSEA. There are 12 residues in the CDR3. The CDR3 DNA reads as TGCAGCACAAGGGAACTGGGGGATACGCAGTATTTT. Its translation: CSTRELGDTQYF.

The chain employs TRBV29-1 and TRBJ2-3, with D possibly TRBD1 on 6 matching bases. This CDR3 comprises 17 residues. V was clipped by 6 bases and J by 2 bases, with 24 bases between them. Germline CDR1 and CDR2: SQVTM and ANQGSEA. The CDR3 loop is CSVPRTGTTGFTDTQYF. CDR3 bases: TGCAGCGTCCCCCGCACCGGCACCACAGGGTTCACAGATACGCAGTATTTT.

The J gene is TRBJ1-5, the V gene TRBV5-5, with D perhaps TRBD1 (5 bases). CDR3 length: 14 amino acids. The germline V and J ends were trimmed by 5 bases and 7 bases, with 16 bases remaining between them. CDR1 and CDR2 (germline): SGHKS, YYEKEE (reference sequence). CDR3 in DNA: TGTGCCAGCAGTTCCAGGGTTAGGGAACAGCCCCAGCATTTT. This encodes CASSSRVREQPQHF.